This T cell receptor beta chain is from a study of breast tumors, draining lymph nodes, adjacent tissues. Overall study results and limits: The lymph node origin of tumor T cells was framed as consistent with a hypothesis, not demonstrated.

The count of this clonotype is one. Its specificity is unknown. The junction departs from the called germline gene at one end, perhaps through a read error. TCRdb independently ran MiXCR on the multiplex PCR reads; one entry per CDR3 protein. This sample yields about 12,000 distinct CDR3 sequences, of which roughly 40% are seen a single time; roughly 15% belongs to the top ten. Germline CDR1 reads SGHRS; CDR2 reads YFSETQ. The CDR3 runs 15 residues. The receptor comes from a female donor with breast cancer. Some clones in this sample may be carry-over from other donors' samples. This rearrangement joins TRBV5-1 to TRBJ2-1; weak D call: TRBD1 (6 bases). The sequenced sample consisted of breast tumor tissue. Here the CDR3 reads CASRITGISYNEQPF. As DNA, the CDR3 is TGCGCCAGCAGAATTACAGGGATCTCCTACAATGAGCAGCCCTTC.